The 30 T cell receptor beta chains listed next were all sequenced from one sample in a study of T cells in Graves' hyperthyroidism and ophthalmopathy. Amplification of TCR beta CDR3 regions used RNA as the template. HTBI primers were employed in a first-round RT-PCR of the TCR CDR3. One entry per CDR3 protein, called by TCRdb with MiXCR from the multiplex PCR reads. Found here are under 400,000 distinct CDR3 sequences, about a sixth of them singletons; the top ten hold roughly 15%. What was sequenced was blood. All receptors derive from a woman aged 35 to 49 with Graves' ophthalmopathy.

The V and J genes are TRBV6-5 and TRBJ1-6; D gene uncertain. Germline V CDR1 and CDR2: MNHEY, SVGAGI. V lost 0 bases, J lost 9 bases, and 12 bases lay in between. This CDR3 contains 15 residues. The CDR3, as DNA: TGTGCCAGCAGTTACTCGACCGAGTGGACTTCACCCCTCCACTTT. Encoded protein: CASSYSTEWTSPLHF.

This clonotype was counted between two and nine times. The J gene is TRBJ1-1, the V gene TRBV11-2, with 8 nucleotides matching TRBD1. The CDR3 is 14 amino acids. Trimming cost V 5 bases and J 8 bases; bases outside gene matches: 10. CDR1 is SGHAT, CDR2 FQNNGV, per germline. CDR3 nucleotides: TGTGCCAGCAGCAGCGACAGGGGATCGCTGGAAGCTTTCTTT. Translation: CASSSDRGSLEAFF.

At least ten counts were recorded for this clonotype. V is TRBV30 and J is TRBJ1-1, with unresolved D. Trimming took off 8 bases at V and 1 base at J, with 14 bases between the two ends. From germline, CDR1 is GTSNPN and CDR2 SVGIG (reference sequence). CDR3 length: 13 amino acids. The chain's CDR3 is CALRTGGNTEAFF. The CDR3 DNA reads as TGTGCCCTAAGGACTGGCGGGAACACTGAAGCTTTCTTT.

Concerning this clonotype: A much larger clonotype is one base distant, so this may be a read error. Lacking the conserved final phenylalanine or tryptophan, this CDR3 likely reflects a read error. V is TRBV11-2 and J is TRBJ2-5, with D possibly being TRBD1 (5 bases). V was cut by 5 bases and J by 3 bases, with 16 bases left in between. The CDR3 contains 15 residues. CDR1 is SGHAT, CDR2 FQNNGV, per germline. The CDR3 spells CASSHYNRREETQYL. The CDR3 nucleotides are TGTGCCAGCAGCCACTATAATCGCAGGGAAGAGACCCAGTACCTC.

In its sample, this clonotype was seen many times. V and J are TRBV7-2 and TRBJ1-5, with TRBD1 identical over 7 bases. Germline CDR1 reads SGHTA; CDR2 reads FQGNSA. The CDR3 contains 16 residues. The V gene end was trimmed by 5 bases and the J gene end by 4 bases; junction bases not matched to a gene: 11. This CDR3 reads CASSPWTGEANQPQHF. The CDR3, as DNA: TGTGCCAGCAGCCCATGGACAGGAGAAGCAAATCAGCCCCAGCATTTT. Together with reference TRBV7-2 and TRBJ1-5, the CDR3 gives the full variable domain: GAGVSQSPSNKVTEKGKDVELRCDPISGHTALYWYRQSLGQGLEFLIYFQGNSAPDKSGLPSDRFSAERTGGSVSTLTIQRTQQEDSAVYLCASSPWTGEANQPQHFGDGTRLSIL.

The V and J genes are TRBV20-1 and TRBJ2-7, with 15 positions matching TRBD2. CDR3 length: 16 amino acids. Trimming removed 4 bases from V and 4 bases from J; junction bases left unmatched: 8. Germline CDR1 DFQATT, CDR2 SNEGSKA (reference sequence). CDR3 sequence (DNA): TGCAGTGCTATCCCGCTAGGGACTAGCGGGAGGTACGAGCAGTACTTC. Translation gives CSAIPLGTSGRYEQYF.

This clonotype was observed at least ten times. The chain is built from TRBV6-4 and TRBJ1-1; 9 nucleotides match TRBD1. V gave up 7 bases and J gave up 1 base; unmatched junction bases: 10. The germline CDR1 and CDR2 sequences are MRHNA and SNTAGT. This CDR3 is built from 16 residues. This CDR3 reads CASKRRAGQGNTEAFF. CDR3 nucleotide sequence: TGTGCCAGCAAAAGACGGGCGGGACAGGGGAACACTGAAGCTTTCTTT.

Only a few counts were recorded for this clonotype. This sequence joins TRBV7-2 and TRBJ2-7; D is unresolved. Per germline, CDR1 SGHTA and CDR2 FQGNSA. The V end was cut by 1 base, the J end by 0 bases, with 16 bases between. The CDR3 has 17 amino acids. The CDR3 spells CASSLVQIGRSSYEQYF. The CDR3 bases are TGTGCCAGCAGCTTAGTGCAGATCGGTCGGAGCTCCTACGAGCAGTACTTC.

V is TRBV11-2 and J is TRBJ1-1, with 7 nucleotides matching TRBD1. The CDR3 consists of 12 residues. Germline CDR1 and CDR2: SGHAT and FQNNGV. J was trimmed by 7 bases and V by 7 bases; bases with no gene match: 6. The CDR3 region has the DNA TGTGCCAGCACCCCCAGGGGGGGTGAAGCTTTCTTT. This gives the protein CASTPRGGEAFF.

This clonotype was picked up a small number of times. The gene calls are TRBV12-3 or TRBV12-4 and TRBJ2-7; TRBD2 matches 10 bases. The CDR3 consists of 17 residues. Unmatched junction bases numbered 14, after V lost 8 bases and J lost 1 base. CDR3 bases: TGTGCCAGCGGGATACATAGCGGGGGGCACGGATCCTACGAGCAGTACTTC. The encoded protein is CASGIHSGGHGSYEQYF.

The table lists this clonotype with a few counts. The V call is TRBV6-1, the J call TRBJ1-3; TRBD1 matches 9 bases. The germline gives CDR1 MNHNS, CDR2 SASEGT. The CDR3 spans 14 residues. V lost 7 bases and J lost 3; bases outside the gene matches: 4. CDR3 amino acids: CASTGTGSGNTIYF. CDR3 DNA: TGTGCCAGCACCGGGACAGGGAGTGGAAACACCATATATTTT.

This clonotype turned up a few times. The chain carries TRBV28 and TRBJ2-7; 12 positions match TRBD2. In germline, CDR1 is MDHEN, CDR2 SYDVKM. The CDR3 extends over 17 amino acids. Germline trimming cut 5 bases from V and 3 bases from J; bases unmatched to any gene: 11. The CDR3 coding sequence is TGTGCCAGCAGTGAATATCCGGGACTAGCGGGTAACTACGAGCAGTACTTC. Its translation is CASSEYPGLAGNYEQYF.

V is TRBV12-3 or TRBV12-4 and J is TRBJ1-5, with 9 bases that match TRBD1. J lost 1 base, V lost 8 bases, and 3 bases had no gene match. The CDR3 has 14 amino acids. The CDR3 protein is CASAGTGSNQPQHF. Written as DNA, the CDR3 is TGTGCCAGCGCTGGGACAGGGAGCAATCAGCCCCAGCATTTT.

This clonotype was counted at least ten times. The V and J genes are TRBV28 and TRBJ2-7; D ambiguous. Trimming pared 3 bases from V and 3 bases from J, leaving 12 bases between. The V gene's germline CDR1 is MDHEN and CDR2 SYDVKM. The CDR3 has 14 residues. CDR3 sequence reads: CASSFLGRNYEQYF. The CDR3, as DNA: TGTGCCAGCAGTTTCCTTGGCAGAAACTACGAGCAGTACTTC.

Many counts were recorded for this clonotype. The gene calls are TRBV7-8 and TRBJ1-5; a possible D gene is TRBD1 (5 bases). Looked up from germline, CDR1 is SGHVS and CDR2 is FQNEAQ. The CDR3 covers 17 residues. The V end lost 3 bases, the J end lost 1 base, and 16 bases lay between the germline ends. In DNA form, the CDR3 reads TGTGCCAGCAGCTTGGTCAGGGCAGTCGGGAGCAATCAGCCCCAGCATTTT. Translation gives CASSLVRAVGSNQPQHF.

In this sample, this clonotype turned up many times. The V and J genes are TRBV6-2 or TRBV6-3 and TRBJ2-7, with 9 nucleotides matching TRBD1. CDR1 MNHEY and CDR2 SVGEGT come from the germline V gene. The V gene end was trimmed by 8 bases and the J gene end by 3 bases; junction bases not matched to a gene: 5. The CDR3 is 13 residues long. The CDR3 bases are TGTGCCAGCGGGACAGGGTGGGACTACGAGCAGTACTTC. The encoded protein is CASGTGWDYEQYF.

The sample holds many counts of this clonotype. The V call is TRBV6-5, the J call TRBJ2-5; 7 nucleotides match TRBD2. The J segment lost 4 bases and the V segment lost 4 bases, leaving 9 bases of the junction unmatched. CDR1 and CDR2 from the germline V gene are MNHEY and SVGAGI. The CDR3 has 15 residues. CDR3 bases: TGTGCCAGCAGTTCCTCGGCTGGGGAGGGAGAGACCCAGTACTTC. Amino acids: CASSSSAGEGETQYF.

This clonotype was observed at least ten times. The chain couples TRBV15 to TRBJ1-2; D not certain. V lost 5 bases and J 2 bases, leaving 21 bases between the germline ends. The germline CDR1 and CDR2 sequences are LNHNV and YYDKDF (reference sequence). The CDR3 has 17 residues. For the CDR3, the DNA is TGTGCCACCAGCCGCCTTAAGCCTGAGGTGGACAACTATGGCTACACCTTC. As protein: CATSRLKPEVDNYGYTF.

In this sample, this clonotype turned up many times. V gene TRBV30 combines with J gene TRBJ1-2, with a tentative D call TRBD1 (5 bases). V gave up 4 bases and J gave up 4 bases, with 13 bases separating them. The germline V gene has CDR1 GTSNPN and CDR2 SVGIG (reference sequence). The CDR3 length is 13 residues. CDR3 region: CAWKAGRPYGYTF. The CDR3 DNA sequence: TGTGCCTGGAAGGCAGGGAGGCCCTATGGCTACACCTTC.

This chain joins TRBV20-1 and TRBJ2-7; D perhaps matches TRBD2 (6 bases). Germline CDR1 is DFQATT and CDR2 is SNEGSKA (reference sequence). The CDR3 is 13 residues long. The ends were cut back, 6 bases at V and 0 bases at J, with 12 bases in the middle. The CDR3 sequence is CSALAVSSYEQYF. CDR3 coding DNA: TGCAGTGCGTTAGCGGTAAGCTCCTACGAGCAGTACTTC.

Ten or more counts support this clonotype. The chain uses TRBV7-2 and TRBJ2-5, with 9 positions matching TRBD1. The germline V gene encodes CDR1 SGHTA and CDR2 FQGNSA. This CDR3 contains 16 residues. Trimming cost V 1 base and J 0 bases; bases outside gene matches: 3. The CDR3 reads CASSLGGQGNQETQYF. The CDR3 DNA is TGTGCCAGCAGCTTAGGGGGACAGGGCAACCAAGAGACCCAGTACTTC. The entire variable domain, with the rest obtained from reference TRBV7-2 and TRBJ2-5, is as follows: GAGVSQSPSNKVTEKGKDVELRCDPISGHTALYWYRQSLGQGLEFLIYFQGNSAPDKSGLPSDRFSAERTGGSVSTLTIQRTQQEDSAVYLCASSLGGQGNQETQYFGPGTRLLVL.

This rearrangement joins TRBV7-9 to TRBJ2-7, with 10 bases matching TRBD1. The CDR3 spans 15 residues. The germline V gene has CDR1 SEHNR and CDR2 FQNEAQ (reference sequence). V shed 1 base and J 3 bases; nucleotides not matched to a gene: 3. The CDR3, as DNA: TGTGCCAGCAGCTTAGGCCGGACAGGGGGCTACGAGCAGTACTTC. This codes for CASSLGRTGGYEQYF.

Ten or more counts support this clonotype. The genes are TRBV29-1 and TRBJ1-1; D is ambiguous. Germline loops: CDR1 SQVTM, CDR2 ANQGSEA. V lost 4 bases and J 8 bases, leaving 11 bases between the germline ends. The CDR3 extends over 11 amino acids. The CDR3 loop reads CSVVGNREAFF. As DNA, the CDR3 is TGCAGCGTTGTAGGAAATCGAGAAGCTTTCTTT.

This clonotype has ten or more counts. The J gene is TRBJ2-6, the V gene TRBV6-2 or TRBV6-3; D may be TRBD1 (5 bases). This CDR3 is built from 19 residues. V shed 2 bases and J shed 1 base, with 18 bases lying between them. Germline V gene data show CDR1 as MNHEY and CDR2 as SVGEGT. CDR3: CASSYLRSGPVSGANVLTF. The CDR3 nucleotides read TGTGCCAGCAGTTACCTAAGGTCAGGGCCAGTATCTGGGGCCAACGTCCTGACTTTC.

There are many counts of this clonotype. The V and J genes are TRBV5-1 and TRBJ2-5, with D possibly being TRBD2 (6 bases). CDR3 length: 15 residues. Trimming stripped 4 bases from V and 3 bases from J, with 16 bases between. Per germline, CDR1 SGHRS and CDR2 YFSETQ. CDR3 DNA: TGCGCCAGCAGCCTCGGGACTCACGACAAAGAGACCCAGTACTTC. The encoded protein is CASSLGTHDKETQYF.

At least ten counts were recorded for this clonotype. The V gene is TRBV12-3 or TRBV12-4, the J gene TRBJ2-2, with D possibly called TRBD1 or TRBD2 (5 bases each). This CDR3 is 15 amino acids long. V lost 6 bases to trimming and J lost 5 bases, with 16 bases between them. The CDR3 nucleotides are TGTGCCAGCAGGCTATGGGTTGAGGGGACCGGGGAGCTGTTTTTT. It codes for CASRLWVEGTGELFF.

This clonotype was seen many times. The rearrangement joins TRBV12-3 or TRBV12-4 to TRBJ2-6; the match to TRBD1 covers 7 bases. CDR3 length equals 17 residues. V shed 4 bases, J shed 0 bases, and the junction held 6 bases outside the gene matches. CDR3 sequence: CASSSGQHDSGANVLTF. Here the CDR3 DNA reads TGTGCCAGCAGTTCGGGACAGCATGACTCTGGGGCCAACGTCCTGACTTTC.

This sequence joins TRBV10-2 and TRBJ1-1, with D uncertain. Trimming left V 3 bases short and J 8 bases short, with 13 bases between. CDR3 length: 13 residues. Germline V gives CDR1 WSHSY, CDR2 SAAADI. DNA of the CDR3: TGCGCCAGCAGTGATGGGGAGGGCCCAGAAGCTTTCTTT. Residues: CASSDGEGPEAFF.

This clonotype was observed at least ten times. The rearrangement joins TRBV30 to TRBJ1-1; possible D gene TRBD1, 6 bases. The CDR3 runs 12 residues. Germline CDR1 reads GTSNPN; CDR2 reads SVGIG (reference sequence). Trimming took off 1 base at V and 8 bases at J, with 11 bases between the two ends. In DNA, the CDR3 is TGTGCCTGGAGTGCCGGACAGAGAGAAGCTTTCTTT. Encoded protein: CAWSAGQREAFF.

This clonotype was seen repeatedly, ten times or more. In DNA, the CDR3 is TGCGCCAGCAGCCCCGGGGGAGGACGGAACTACGAGCAGTACTTC. Its translation is CASSPGGGRNYEQYF. This chain connects TRBV4-1 to TRBJ2-7, with D tentatively TRBD2 (6 bases). The CDR3 is 15 amino acids. Germline CDR1 MGHRA, CDR2 YSYEKL. V lost 4 bases and J lost 3, with 16 bases in between.